This TCR beta chain was found in a study of identical twins. TCRdb re-called the 5' RACE reads through MiXCR, storing one row per CDR3 protein. The sample carries some 730,000 distinct CDR3 sequences, 15% to 20% recorded once. CDR1 is SGHAT and CDR2 is FQDESV in the germline V gene (reference sequence). With V trimmed by 5 bases and J by 4 bases, 15 bases remained unmatched. The CDR3 is 18 amino acids. These data also formed part of another study, on T cells expressing NK-cell markers.

Input material: PBMCs. The chain carries TRBV11-1 and TRBJ2-1, with TRBD2 matching over 9 bases. The origin of this receptor is a woman between 18 and 30 years old in good health. As DNA, the CDR3 is TGTGCCAGCAGCCCGGTGGTTCATAGCGGGAGAGCATACAATGAGCAGTTCTTC. Protein: CASSPVVHSGRAYNEQFF.